The rows below give T cell receptor beta chains drawn from one sample of a study of blood T cell repertoires in COVID-19. Here immunoSEQ multiplex PCR was the method, and the copy in TCRdb shows in-frame clones only, minus some. The sample carries around 250,000 clones, about 87% recorded once. Sequencing was done on a sample of PBMCs or T cells enriched from blood (not recorded which). All receptors derive from a woman in her twenties or thirties with acute COVID-19. Both conserved end residues are part of each CDR3. Each record gives: V gene, clone size, D gene, J gene, CDR3 DNA, CDR3 protein. The D gene is left open where the match is weak. Expanded clones are given a class, and other clones once, few, many or no size at all.

v_gene: TRBV5-6; abundance: NA; d_gene: NA; j_gene: TRBJ2-7; CDR3nt: TGTGCCAGCAGCTTGGGGGCGGGACAGCAAAAGTACGAGCAGTACTTC; CDR3aa: CASSLGAGQQKYEQYF
v_gene: TRBV19; abundance: NA; d_gene: NA; j_gene: TRBJ2-7; CDR3nt: TGTGCCAGTAGTTCCCCGGGGGAGCAGTACTTC; CDR3aa: CASSSPGEQYF
v_gene: TRBV23-1; abundance: NA; d_gene: NA; j_gene: TRBJ2-1; CDR3nt: TGCGCCAGCAGTCAATCCCCGACTCCCGGTTCCTACAATGAGCAGTTCTTC; CDR3aa: CASSQSPTPGSYNEQFF
v_gene: TRBV29-1; abundance: NA; d_gene: TRBD2; j_gene: TRBJ2-5; CDR3nt: TGCAGCGTGAGAAGTAGCGGGACGGTAGGAGAGACCCAGTACTTC; CDR3aa: CSVRSSGTVGETQYF
v_gene: TRBV7-9; abundance: NA; d_gene: TRBD1; j_gene: TRBJ1-3; CDR3nt: TGTGCCAGTTTGGGGGACAGCTCTGGAAACACCATATATTTT; CDR3aa: CASLGDSSGNTIYF
v_gene: TRBV6-5; abundance: NA; d_gene: NA; j_gene: TRBJ2-2; CDR3nt: TGTGCCAGCAGGGTTACAGCGAACACCGGGGAGCTGTTTTTT; CDR3aa: CASRVTANTGELFF
v_gene: TRBV9; abundance: NA; d_gene: TRBD2; j_gene: TRBJ2-3; CDR3nt: TGTGCCAGCAGCCCCGGGGGGGCAGATACGCAGTATTTT; CDR3aa: CASSPGGADTQYF
v_gene: TRBV7-9; abundance: NA; d_gene: TRBD2; j_gene: TRBJ2-7; CDR3nt: TGTGCCACCAGCCGCGTACTAGCGGACTACGAGCAGTACTTC; CDR3aa: CATSRVLADYEQYF
v_gene: TRBV3-1/TRBV3-2; abundance: NA; d_gene: NA; j_gene: TRBJ2-1; CDR3nt: TGTGCCAGCAGCCAAGATTCAGGGGTGCTTGAGCAGTTCTTC; CDR3aa: CASSQDSGVLEQFF
v_gene: TRBV7-6; abundance: NA; d_gene: NA; j_gene: TRBJ1-6; CDR3nt: TGTGCCAGCAGCTTAGCGCAGAGATCCGGCGGGGTTTCACCCCTCCACTTT; CDR3aa: CASSLAQRSGGVSPLHF
v_gene: TRBV5-6; abundance: NA; d_gene: TRBD2; j_gene: TRBJ2-1; CDR3nt: TGTGCCAGCAGCTTGATGCCGGGGCGGGAGGGCGCCTCCAATGAGCAGTTCTTC; CDR3aa: CASSLMPGREGASNEQFF
v_gene: TRBV2; abundance: NA; d_gene: NA; j_gene: TRBJ2-3; CDR3nt: TGTGCCAGCAGTGAGTACACAGATACGCAGTATTTT; CDR3aa: CASSEYTDTQYF
v_gene: TRBV5-1; abundance: NA; d_gene: TRBD1; j_gene: TRBJ2-7; CDR3nt: TGCGCCAGCAGTCCGGGACAGGGAAACTACGAGCAGTACTTC; CDR3aa: CASSPGQGNYEQYF
v_gene: TRBV7-2; abundance: NA; d_gene: NA; j_gene: TRBJ1-4; CDR3nt: TGTGCCAGCAGTTTTTCCCTAGATGAAAAACTGTTTTTT; CDR3aa: CASSFSLDEKLFF
v_gene: TRBV28; abundance: NA; d_gene: NA; j_gene: TRBJ2-1; CDR3nt: TGTGCCAGCAGTTTAGTGGGAGTCGGGAATGAGCAGTTCTTC; CDR3aa: CASSLVGVGNEQFF
v_gene: TRBV7-6; abundance: few; d_gene: TRBD2; j_gene: TRBJ2-5; CDR3nt: TGTGCCAGCAGCTTAGGTCGAAATAGCGGGAGCGGAGAGACCCAGTACTTC; CDR3aa: CASSLGRNSGSGETQYF
v_gene: TRBV4-3; abundance: NA; d_gene: NA; j_gene: TRBJ2-1; CDR3nt: TGCGCCAGCAGCCAAGTCGGGGGAGTAGTCAATGAGCAGTTCTTC; CDR3aa: CASSQVGGVVNEQFF
v_gene: TRBV29-1; abundance: NA; d_gene: TRBD1; j_gene: TRBJ2-4; CDR3nt: TGCAGCGTTGCTTTGAGGGACAGGGGGCCGGCCAAAAACATTCAGTACTTC; CDR3aa: CSVALRDRGPAKNIQYF
v_gene: TRBV27; abundance: many; d_gene: TRBD1; j_gene: TRBJ2-7; CDR3nt: TGTGCCAGCAGTTTCTTGGGACAGCGATACTACGAGCAGTACTTC; CDR3aa: CASSFLGQRYYEQYF
v_gene: TRBV6-5; abundance: once; d_gene: TRBD1; j_gene: TRBJ2-3; CDR3nt: TGTGCCAGCAGACGACAGGGCGCGCAGTATTTT; CDR3aa: CASRRQGAQYF
v_gene: TRBV28; abundance: NA; d_gene: NA; j_gene: TRBJ2-7; CDR3nt: TGTGCCAGCAGTTGGGACATCCCCCTCTACGAGCAGTACTTC; CDR3aa: CASSWDIPLYEQYF
v_gene: TRBV30; abundance: NA; d_gene: TRBD2; j_gene: TRBJ2-2; CDR3nt: TGTGCCTGGAGTCGTGGACTAGCGTACACCGGGGAGCTGTTTTTT; CDR3aa: CAWSRGLAYTGELFF
v_gene: TRBV2; abundance: NA; d_gene: NA; j_gene: TRBJ2-2; CDR3nt: TGTGCCAGCATCTCTCAGGGGGGTTATTCGACCGGGGAGCTGTTTTTT; CDR3aa: CASISQGGYSTGELFF
v_gene: TRBV19; abundance: NA; d_gene: NA; j_gene: TRBJ2-6; CDR3nt: TGTGCCAGTAGTCACAATACAGGCTCTGGGGCCAACGTCCTGACTTTC; CDR3aa: CASSHNTGSGANVLTF